What follows are 29 T cell receptor beta chains derived from one specimen sequenced in a study of human T cells and chemical hapten exposure. TCRdb itself ran the RACE reads through MiXCR, one entry per CDR3 protein. The data show under 100,000 distinct CDR3 sequences, over 9.5% seen once. Time point meaning: patch test 2, 6 weeks after DPC sensitization. Stated treatment: therapeutic diphenylcyclopropenone sensitization with weekly scalp DPC. The sample in question was whole blood, obtained in connection with sensitization to the hapten diphenylcyclopropenone (DPC). The receptors come from a woman in her forties with alopecia areata. Some clones in this sample may be carry-over from other donors' samples.

This clonotype was seen more than once but under ten times. The CDR3 nucleotides read TGTGCCAGCAGTTTGTGGCTGCAGAACACTGAAGCTTTCTTT. This translates into CASSLWLQNTEAFF. V is TRBV28 and J is TRBJ1-1, with D uncertain. The V and J ends lost 3 bases and 1 base respectively, with 9 bases between them. Germline V CDR1 and CDR2: MDHEN, SYDVKM. This CDR3 has 14 residues. Full variable domain (remainder filled in from reference TRBV28 and TRBJ1-1): DVKVTQSSRYLVKRTGEKVFLECVQDMDHENMFWYRQDPGLGLRLIYFSYDVKMKEKGDIPEGYSVSREKKERFSLILESASTNQTSMYLCASSLWLQNTEAFFGQGTRLTVV.

This clonotype occurred many times. The chain couples TRBV12-3 or TRBV12-4 to TRBJ2-2, with a possible D match to TRBD1 (5 bases). V lost 5 bases, J lost 3 bases, and 7 bases lay in between. The CDR3 totals 13 residues. The CDR3 spells CASSPRDTGELFF. For the CDR3, the DNA is TGTGCCAGCAGTCCCAGGGACACCGGGGAGCTGTTTTTT.

The chain joins TRBV19 to TRBJ2-1; 7 positions match TRBD2. This CDR3 spans 14 amino acids. Germline CDR1 LNHDA, CDR2 SQIVND (reference sequence). V lost 7 bases to trimming and J lost 4 bases; unmatched junction nucleotides: 7. The CDR3 DNA follows: TGTGCCAGTACGTCGGCGGGAGTGTACAATGAGCAGTTCTTC. This gives the protein CASTSAGVYNEQFF.

This rearrangement joins TRBV7-9 to TRBJ2-1; tentatively, D is TRBD1 (5 bases). CDR1 and CDR2 (germline): SEHNR, FQNEAQ (reference sequence). The CDR3 covers 15 residues. V was trimmed by 1 base and J by 1 base, leaving 8 bases between them. CDR3 nucleotides: TGTGCCAGCAGCTTAGGCGACAGTTCCTACAATGAGCAGTTCTTC. Amino acids: CASSLGDSSYNEQFF.

The table lists this clonotype with many counts. The chain couples TRBV6-5 to TRBJ2-3, with 15 bases that match TRBD2. CDR3 size: 16 residues. V shed 2 bases and J 5 bases; nucleotides not matched to a gene: 2. The germline gives CDR1 MNHEY, CDR2 SVGAGI. The CDR3 loop is CASSYRTSGGVDTQYF. Here the CDR3 DNA reads TGTGCCAGCAGTTACCGGACTAGCGGGGGGGTAGATACGCAGTATTTT.

This clonotype has at least ten counts. The chain recombines TRBV12-3 or TRBV12-4 with TRBJ2-3; D is perhaps TRBD1 (6 bases). The V gene lost 5 bases and the J gene lost 4 bases, with 16 bases spanning the gap. CDR3 size: 15 residues. CDR3 residues: CASSPWGLSSDTQYF. CDR3 nucleotides: TGTGCCAGCAGTCCCTGGGGGCTCAGTTCAGATACGCAGTATTTT.

This clonotype has at least ten counts. The rearrangement links TRBV20-1 to TRBJ1-5; 10 nucleotides align to TRBD1. J lost 8 bases, V lost 1 base, and 8 bases had no gene match. The germline CDR1 and CDR2 sequences are DFQATT and SNEGSKA (reference sequence). CDR3 length equals 15 residues. The CDR3 here is CSARAGTGDSEPQHF. DNA of the CDR3: TGCAGTGCTAGAGCCGGGACAGGGGATTCGGAGCCCCAGCATTTT.

This clonotype has a count of ten or more. The DNA for the CDR3 is TGTGCCAGCAGCCCCGATGCCTACGAGCAGTACTTC. Protein: CASSPDAYEQYF. The genes are TRBV14 and TRBJ2-7; D gene uncertain. This CDR3 comprises 12 residues. Germline V gene data show CDR1 as SGHDN and CDR2 as FVKESK. V was pared by 4 bases and J by 2 bases, with 6 bases between. The whole variable domain, filled in from reference TRBV14 and TRBJ2-7, reads EAGVTQFPSHSVIEKGQTVTLRCDPISGHDNLYWYRRVMGKEIKFLLHFVKESKQDESGMPNNRFLAERTGGTYSTLKVQPAELEDSGVYFCASSPDAYEQYFGPGTRLTVT.

Ten or more counts support this clonotype. DNA for the CDR3: TGTGCCAGCAGCCTGACAGATAGCAATCAGCCCCAGCATTTT. Encoded protein: CASSLTDSNQPQHF. The chain recombines TRBV7-2 with TRBJ1-5, with D tentatively TRBD1 (5 bases). CDR1 is SGHTA, CDR2 FQGNSA, per germline. With 5 bases removed from V and 0 bases from J, the gap between germline ends came to 8 bases. The CDR3 is 14 amino acids.

This clonotype has ten or more counts. This chain links TRBV25-1 with TRBJ1-2, with TRBD1 matching 8 bases. Per the germline V gene, CDR1 is MGHDK and CDR2 is SYGVNS. The CDR3 sequence is 14 residues long. The V gene end was trimmed by 8 bases and the J gene end by 4 bases; junction bases not matched to a gene: 9. CDR3 sequence reads: CASGDLDRGYGYTF. The CDR3 nucleotides are TGTGCCAGCGGAGATCTAGACAGGGGCTATGGCTACACCTTC.

The genes are TRBV15 and TRBJ1-1; D gene ambiguous. Trimming stripped 5 bases from V and 1 base from J, with 11 bases between. The CDR3 is 14 residues long. Germline V gives CDR1 LNHNV, CDR2 YYDKDF (reference sequence). CDR3 sequence (DNA): TGTGCCACCAGCGCATCCCCCCCGAACACTGAAGCTTTCTTT. Translated, it gives CATSASPPNTEAFF.

A few counts support this clonotype. The chain combines TRBV7-6 with TRBJ2-3; D possibly uses TRBD1 or TRBD2 (5 bases each). The length of the CDR3 is 16 residues. CDR1 is SGHVS and CDR2 is FNYEAQ in the germline V gene. The V end was cut by 2 bases, the J end by 3 bases, with 15 bases between. This CDR3 reads CASSLRTVGVTDTQYF. The CDR3 nucleotides are TGTGCCAGCAGCTTAAGGACGGTGGGGGTTACAGATACGCAGTATTTT.

The V gene is TRBV4-1, the J gene TRBJ2-1; 12 bases match TRBD2. CDR3 length: 15 amino acids. Per the germline V gene, CDR1 is MGHRA and CDR2 is YSYEKL. Trimming at V came to 1 base and at J to 7 bases, leaving 2 bases not matched to a gene. The chain's CDR3 is CASSQGLAGENEQFF. Here the CDR3 DNA reads TGCGCCAGCAGCCAAGGACTAGCGGGAGAGAATGAGCAGTTCTTC.

The sample holds one count of this clonotype. The chain recombines TRBV3-1 with TRBJ2-1; D perhaps matches TRBD2 (6 bases). Germline V lookup: CDR1 LGHDT, CDR2 YNNKEL (reference sequence). The V and J ends lost 6 bases and 3 bases respectively, with 15 bases between them. This CDR3 is 15 amino acids long. CDR3 amino acids: CASRRGLSVYNEQFF. Written as DNA, the CDR3 is TGTGCCAGCAGGAGGGGACTTAGCGTCTACAATGAGCAGTTCTTC.

The table lists this clonotype with a few counts. Given a much more abundant clone one base away, this may be a read error. The DNA of the CDR3 is TGTGCCAGCAGCCCCTCTAGCGGGAGGGCCAATGAGCAGTTCTTC. This encodes CASSPSSGRANEQFF. This sequence joins TRBV7-7 and TRBJ2-1; the match to TRBD2 covers 12 bases. The germline V gene has CDR1 SSHAT and CDR2 FNYEAQ (reference sequence). Trimming at V came to 5 bases and at J to 6 bases, leaving 5 bases not matched to a gene. The CDR3 is 15 amino acids.

In its sample, this clonotype was seen a few times. The chain employs TRBV29-1 and TRBJ1-6, with D possibly matching TRBD1 (6 bases). CDR3 length: 15 amino acids. CDR1 is SQVTM, CDR2 ANQGSEA, per germline. V lost 2 bases to trimming and J lost 0 bases, with 8 bases between them. The CDR3 DNA reads TGCAGCGTTGAAACAGGGAGCTCCTATAATTCACCCCTCCACTTT. It translates to CSVETGSSYNSPLHF.

This clonotype was seen ten or more times. CDR3 DNA sequence: TGTGCCAGCAGCTTAGAGTTACCGAACACTGAAGCTTTCTTT. Its translation: CASSLELPNTEAFF. The genes are TRBV7-9 and TRBJ1-1; D not certain. Trimming left V 1 base short and J 1 base short, with 7 bases between. Germline CDR1 SEHNR, CDR2 FQNEAQ (reference sequence). There are 14 residues in the CDR3. Drawing the rest from reference TRBV7-9 and TRBJ1-1, the complete variable domain is DTGVSQNPRHKITKRGQNVTFRCDPISEHNRLYWYRQTLGQGPEFLTYFQNEAQLEKSRLLSDRFSAERPKGSFSTLEIQRTEQGDSAMYLCASSLELPNTEAFFGQGTRLTVV.

This clonotype was seen only a few times. Because it lacks the conserved phenylalanine or tryptophan at the end, this CDR3 is likely a read error. The rearrangement links TRBV11-2 to TRBJ2-3; 10 nucleotides agree with TRBD2. V shed 1 base and J 3 bases; nucleotides not matched to a gene: 10. Germline-derived CDR1 and CDR2 are SGHAT and FQNNGV. This CDR3 has 18 residues. The CDR3 loop is CASSLGTSGRGSTDTQYL. As DNA, the CDR3 is TGTGCCAGCAGCTTAGGGACTAGCGGAAGGGGTAGTACAGATACGCAGTATCTT.

V usage is TRBV5-1 and J usage is TRBJ1-2, with a possible D match to TRBD1 (5 bases). Trimming pared 0 bases from V and 5 bases from J, leaving 8 bases between. In germline, CDR1 is SGHRS, CDR2 YFSETQ. This CDR3 comprises 13 residues. CDR3: CASSLETVYGYTF. CDR3 nucleotide sequence: TGCGCCAGCAGCTTGGAGACAGTATATGGCTACACCTTC.

This clonotype was recorded at least ten times. CDR3 protein: CASSQGSSGFSYEQYF. CDR3 nucleotide sequence: TGCGCCAGCAGCCAAGGCTCCTCGGGATTCTCCTACGAGCAGTACTTC. This chain connects TRBV4-3 to TRBJ2-7, with D possibly being TRBD2 (5 bases). Germline V lookup: CDR1 LGHNA, CDR2 YSLEER. CDR3 size: 16 residues. With 1 base removed from V and 0 bases from J, the gap between germline ends came to 13 bases.

This clonotype has more than one count but fewer than ten. The gene calls are TRBV4-2 and TRBJ1-3, with D tentatively TRBD1 (6 bases). This CDR3 contains 15 residues. Trimming removed 4 bases at V and 3 bases at J, with 13 bases between. Germline lookup yields CDR1 LGHNA and CDR2 YNFKEQ. Written as DNA, the CDR3 is TGTGCCAGCAGCCCCCAAGGGGGGGTTGGAAACACCATATATTTT. Protein: CASSPQGGVGNTIYF.

This clonotype has more than one count but fewer than ten. The chain recombines TRBV30 with TRBJ2-5; 9 bases line up with TRBD1. The CDR3 length is 14 residues. Per germline, CDR1 GTSNPN and CDR2 SVGIG (reference sequence). V shed 2 bases, J shed 5 bases, and the junction held 6 bases outside the gene matches. CDR3 nucleotides: TGTGCCTGGAGTACACAGGGGGCGCGGGAGACCCAGTACTTC. Protein sequence: CAWSTQGARETQYF.

There are many counts of this clonotype. The chain joins TRBV7-8 to TRBJ2-7, with D possibly being TRBD2 (6 bases). The CDR3 extends over 17 amino acids. V lost 1 base and J 2 bases, leaving 18 bases between the germline ends. Germline V CDR1 and CDR2: SGHVS, FQNEAQ. CDR3 loop: CASSLDRDFVKPYEQYF. The CDR3 DNA follows: TGTGCCAGCAGCTTAGATCGGGACTTCGTAAAACCCTACGAGCAGTACTTC.

The chain carries TRBV18 and TRBJ1-1, with 12 nucleotides matching TRBD1. V gave up 6 bases and J gave up 8 bases; unmatched junction bases: 13. This CDR3 is 16 amino acids long. The germline CDR1 and CDR2 sequences are KGHSH and LQKENI. The CDR3 DNA is TGTGCCAGCTCCCCGAGACCTTCGGGACAGGGGGCGGAAGCTTTCTTT. Protein: CASSPRPSGQGAEAFF.

This clonotype was picked up many times. The chain is built from TRBV7-3 and TRBJ2-2; 12 positions agree with TRBD2. The ends lost 5 bases at V and 4 bases at J; junction bases unmatched: 14. The CDR3 runs to 19 residues. Germline CDR1 SGHTA, CDR2 FQGTGA. The CDR3 loop reads CASSPQGTSGGPGTGELFF. The CDR3 DNA sequence: TGTGCCAGCAGCCCACAGGGCACTAGCGGGGGGCCGGGCACCGGGGAGCTGTTTTTT.

This clonotype appeared a few times. The gene calls are TRBV6-5 and TRBJ2-7; D may be TRBD1 (6 bases). The germline V gene encodes CDR1 MNHEY and CDR2 SVGAGI. V lost 5 bases to trimming and J lost 7 bases, with 12 bases between them. The CDR3 is made up of 12 amino acids. CDR3 residues: CASSQQGWEQYF. In nucleotides, the CDR3 is TGTGCCAGCAGTCAACAGGGCTGGGAGCAGTACTTC.

In this sample, this clonotype turned up a few times. The CDR3 sequence: CASSGAAHGYTF. In DNA, the CDR3 is TGTGCCAGCAGTGGCGCGGCTCATGGCTACACCTTC. The rearrangement uses TRBV27 and TRBJ1-2, with D unresolved. This CDR3 is 12 amino acids long. Per germline, CDR1 MNHEY and CDR2 SMNVEV (reference sequence). Trimming pared 5 bases from V and 6 bases from J, leaving 10 bases between.

This clonotype was observed many times. The chain couples TRBV3-1 to TRBJ2-3; D not certain. Trimming took off 1 base at V and 2 bases at J, with 7 bases between the two ends. This CDR3 has 14 residues. Germline V gene lookup returns CDR1 LGHDT and CDR2 YNNKEL (reference sequence). The CDR3 region is CASSQGGPTDTQYF. DNA for the CDR3: TGTGCCAGCAGCCAAGGCGGACCCACAGATACGCAGTATTTT.

The J gene is TRBJ2-3, the V gene TRBV6-6; no clear D gene. This CDR3 contains 16 residues. Trimming removed 6 bases at V and 5 bases at J, with 21 bases between. Germline lookup yields CDR1 MNHNY and CDR2 SVGAGI (reference sequence). This CDR3 reads CASRPSPGLLGDTQYF. The DNA of the CDR3 is TGTGCCAGCAGACCCTCGCCGGGCCTCCTCGGAGATACGCAGTATTTT.